The 23 T cell receptor beta chains below were found in one sample sequenced in a study of cytomegalovirus exposure and HLA in healthy donors. Both 60 Vbeta primers and 13 Jbeta primers went into the PCR. Repertoires were generated with immunoSEQ multiplex PCR, while TCRdb's copy carries only in-frame clones and drops some. This table has 30,000 to 40,000 clones, more than 60% appearing once. Sequencing was done on a sample of PBMCs. The receptors stem from a man aged 50 to 60 in good health and CMV-seropositive.

V and J are TRBV27 and TRBJ2-7; 8 bases align to TRBD2. Germline CDR1 reads MNHEY; CDR2 reads SMNVEV (reference sequence). V trimming: 6 bases; J trimming: 4 bases; junction bases outside the gene matches: 5. This CDR3 spans 13 amino acids. The CDR3 DNA reads as TGTGCCAGCAGGAAGGGACTAGGGTACGAGCAGTACTTC. Translated, it gives CASRKGLGYEQYF.

This sequence joins TRBV4-1 and TRBJ2-1, with 10 bases identical to TRBD2. The CDR3 totals 16 residues. Germline lookup yields CDR1 MGHRA and CDR2 YSYEKL. J gave up 4 bases and V 2 bases, and 5 bases lay outside the gene matches. In nucleotides, the CDR3 is TGCGCCAGCAGCCAATCACTAGCGGGGACATACAATGAGCAGTTCTTC. Amino acids: CASSQSLAGTYNEQFF.

The chain combines TRBV7-8 with TRBJ2-5; the D gene is possibly TRBD1 (6 bases). This CDR3 comprises 14 residues. Germline V gene lookup returns CDR1 SGHVS and CDR2 FQNEAQ. V was clipped by 5 bases and J by 3 bases, with 13 bases between them. This CDR3 is CASSVDSVEETQYF. The CDR3 DNA follows: TGTGCCAGCAGCGTGGACAGTGTTGAAGAGACCCAGTACTTC. The full variable domain, its missing parts supplied by reference TRBV7-8 and TRBJ2-5, is GAGVSQSPRYKVAKRGQDVALRCDPISGHVSLFWYQQALGQGPEFLTYFQNEAQLDKSGLPSDRFFAERPEGSVSTLKIQRTQQEDSAVYLCASSVDSVEETQYFGPGTRLLVL.

V gene TRBV18 combines with J gene TRBJ2-2, with D possibly matching TRBD1 (5 bases). V was cut by 1 base and J by 5 bases, with 11 bases left in between. This CDR3 has 15 residues. CDR1 KGHSH and CDR2 LQKENI come from the germline V gene. The CDR3: CASSPLRQGTGELFF. CDR3 nucleotides: TGTGCCAGCTCACCACTAAGGCAGGGAACCGGGGAGCTGTTTTTT. Full variable domain (outside the CDR3, taken from reference TRBV18 and TRBJ2-2): NAGVMQNPRHLVRRRGQEARLRCSPMKGHSHVYWYRQLPEEGLKFMVYLQKENIIDESGMPKERFSAEFPKEGPSILRIQQVVRGDSAAYFCASSPLRQGTGELFFGEGSRLTVL.

The V call is TRBV6-5, the J call TRBJ1-5; D uncertain. Germline V gene sequence: CDR1 MNHEY, CDR2 SVGAGI. Trimming took 1 base from V and 6 from J, leaving 10 bases between them. The CDR3 sequence is 14 residues long. The CDR3 is CASSYWAGSQPQHF. The CDR3 DNA reads as TGTGCCAGCAGTTACTGGGCCGGGAGTCAGCCCCAGCATTTT.

The chain joins TRBV7-2 to TRBJ1-3, with TRBD1 matching 7 bases. The CDR3 extends over 14 amino acids. Germline CDR1 and CDR2: SGHTA and FQGNSA. Trimming took 2 bases from V and 8 from J; bases not matched to a gene: 6. CDR3 protein: CASSLFHRGDTIYF. The CDR3 DNA sequence: TGTGCCAGCAGCTTATTCCACAGGGGAGACACCATATATTTT.

The V call is TRBV30, the J call TRBJ1-3; the D is unclear. This CDR3 has 12 amino acids. The V and J ends lost 8 bases and 0 bases respectively, with 8 bases between them. Germline CDR1 reads GTSNPN; CDR2 reads SVGIG (reference sequence). This CDR3 reads CARGSSGNTIYF. DNA for the CDR3: TGTGCCCGGGGTAGCTCTGGAAACACCATATATTTT.

This chain uses TRBV29-1 with TRBJ2-1, with 9 bases identical to TRBD1. Germline V gives CDR1 SQVTM, CDR2 ANQGSEA. The length of the CDR3 is 14 residues. The trim removed 1 base at V and 5 bases at J, leaving 3 bases unmatched. CDR3 bases: TGCAGCGTTGAAGGGACAGGGGTTCACAATGAGCAGTTCTTC. It yields the protein CSVEGTGVHNEQFF.

The chain is built from TRBV10-3 and TRBJ1-1; 7 bases align to TRBD1. Germline V gene sequence: CDR1 ENHRY, CDR2 SYGVKD. J was trimmed by 0 bases and V by 7 bases; bases with no gene match: 5. The CDR3 runs to 14 residues. Here the CDR3 DNA reads TGTGCCATCACGGGACAGATATTGAACACTGAAGCTTTCTTT. Its protein product is CAITGQILNTEAFF.

The chain uses TRBV28 and TRBJ2-5; 11 bases match TRBD2. Per the germline V gene, CDR1 is MDHEN and CDR2 is SYDVKM. The CDR3 length is 15 residues. V was pared by 3 bases and J by 2 bases, with 2 bases of the junction left unmatched. The chain's CDR3 is CASSLSSGRQETQYF. The CDR3 DNA reads as TGTGCCAGCAGTTTGTCTAGCGGGAGGCAAGAGACCCAGTACTTC.

This clone was recorded only once. V gene TRBV2 combines with J gene TRBJ2-3; D is uncertain. Germline-derived CDR1 and CDR2 are SNHLY and FYNNEI. V was clipped by 8 bases and J by 5 bases, with 11 bases between them. CDR3 length: 12 residues. The CDR3 spells CASLPLGDTQYF. CDR3 in DNA: TGTGCCAGCCTGCCACTTGGAGATACGCAGTATTTT. Full variable domain (rest looked up from reference TRBV2 and TRBJ2-3): EPEVTQTPSHQVTQMGQEVILRCVPISNHLYFYWYRQILGQKVEFLVSFYNNEISEKSEIFDDQFSVERPDGSNFTLKIRSTKLEDSAMYFCASLPLGDTQYFGPGTRLTVL.

V usage is TRBV2 and J usage is TRBJ2-3; maybe TRBD2 (6 bases). V lost 2 bases and J 0 bases, leaving 9 bases between the germline ends. The CDR3 contains 15 residues. The V gene's germline CDR1 is SNHLY and CDR2 FYNNEI. The CDR3 DNA sequence: TGTGCCAGCAGTGAAAGGAGGGGAAGCACAGATACGCAGTATTTT. Its protein product is CASSERRGSTDTQYF. The entire variable domain, with the rest obtained from reference TRBV2 and TRBJ2-3, is as follows: EPEVTQTPSHQVTQMGQEVILRCVPISNHLYFYWYRQILGQKVEFLVSFYNNEISEKSEIFDDQFSVERPDGSNFTLKIRSTKLEDSAMYFCASSERRGSTDTQYFGPGTRLTVL.

This clone was observed a handful of times. The chain is built from TRBV6-5 and TRBJ1-2, with D possibly TRBD1 on 5 matching bases. This CDR3 is built from 14 residues. CDR1 and CDR2 (germline): MNHEY, SVGAGI. Trimming removed 5 bases at V and 8 bases at J, with 18 bases between. CDR3 protein: CASSTFLGVGGYTF. CDR3 in DNA: TGTGCCAGCAGTACCTTCTTAGGGGTGGGAGGCTACACCTTC.

The chain couples TRBV19 to TRBJ1-5, with 9 nucleotides matching TRBD1. The CDR3 is made up of 13 amino acids. Trimming took 8 bases from V and 4 from J; bases not matched to a gene: 3. Germline V lookup: CDR1 LNHDA, CDR2 SQIVND (reference sequence). For the CDR3, the DNA is TGTGCCAGTGAGACAGGGGGGAATCAGCCCCAGCATTTT. Residues: CASETGGNQPQHF. Combining the CDR3 with reference TRBV19 and TRBJ1-5 gives the whole variable domain DGGITQSPKYLFRKEGQNVTLSCEQNLNHDAMYWYRQDPGQGLRLIYYSQIVNDFQKGDIAEGYSVSREKKESFPLTVTSAQKNPTAFYLCASETGGNQPQHFGDGTRLSIL.

The genes are TRBV19 and TRBJ1-5; the D gene is possibly TRBD1 (6 bases). Germline lookup yields CDR1 LNHDA and CDR2 SQIVND (reference sequence). The length of the CDR3 is 15 residues. Trimming removed 4 bases at V and 5 bases at J, with 15 bases between. CDR3 bases: TGTGCCAGTAGTACCTACAGGGCCCGGGATCAGCCCCAGCATTTT. Encoded protein: CASSTYRARDQPQHF.

This chain joins TRBV15 and TRBJ2-2, with a weak D call TRBD1 (5 bases). CDR3 size: 15 residues. Germline V gene sequence: CDR1 LNHNV, CDR2 YYDKDF (reference sequence). Trimming cost V 0 bases and J 4 bases, with 9 bases left between them. This chain's CDR3 is CATSRDPTGTGELFF. As DNA, the CDR3 is TGTGCCACCAGCAGAGACCCCACAGGCACCGGGGAGCTGTTTTTT. The full variable domain, rest sourced from reference TRBV15 and TRBJ2-2, is DAMVIQNPRYQVTQFGKPVTLSCSQTLNHNVMYWYQQKSSQAPKLLFHYYDKDFNNEADTPDNFQSRRPNTSFCFLDIRSPGLGDTAMYLCATSRDPTGTGELFFGEGSRLTVL.

The chain employs TRBV5-6 and TRBJ2-7; 11 bases align to TRBD1. The germline V gene encodes CDR1 SGHDT and CDR2 YYEEEE. Germline trimming cut 3 bases from V and 2 bases from J; bases unmatched to any gene: 7. The CDR3 extends over 16 amino acids. As DNA, the CDR3 is TGTGCCAGCAGCTCCCCTTGGGGACAGGGGGCCTACGAGCAGTACTTC. Amino acids: CASSSPWGQGAYEQYF.

This clone rates as medium-sized. V and J are TRBV27 and TRBJ1-2; TRBD1 might be the D (5 bases). CDR1 is MNHEY, CDR2 SMNVEV, per germline (reference sequence). There are 13 residues in the CDR3. V lost 3 bases and J 6 bases, leaving 11 bases between the germline ends. The CDR3 spells CASSFGGADGYTF. The DNA for the CDR3 is TGTGCCAGCAGTTTCGGGGGTGCGGATGGCTACACCTTC.

This chain joins TRBV5-4 and TRBJ2-5; D is unclear. V was clipped by 0 bases and J by 1 base, with 4 bases between them. The CDR3 loop spans 13 amino acids. The germline V gene encodes CDR1 SGHNT and CDR2 YYREEE (reference sequence). DNA for the CDR3: TGTGCCAGCAGCTTGGACAGCCAAGAGACCCAGTACTTC. The encoded protein is CASSLDSQETQYF.

With respect to this clone: The same CDR3 can be traced to other DNA sequences in this sample. CDR3 residues: CASSLTGGYGYTF. Here the CDR3 DNA reads TGTGCCAGCAGTTTAACAGGGGGCTATGGCTACACCTTC. The rearrangement uses TRBV27 and TRBJ1-2, with 8 nucleotides matching TRBD1. J lost 4 bases, V lost 2 bases, and 0 bases had no gene match. This CDR3 spans 13 amino acids. Looked up from germline, CDR1 is MNHEY and CDR2 is SMNVEV (reference sequence).

The CDR3 here is CASTLAGQETQYF. CDR3 DNA: TGTGCCAGCACCTTGGCGGGACAAGAGACCCAGTACTTC. The gene calls are TRBV28 and TRBJ2-5, with D maybe TRBD2 (6 bases). Germline lookup yields CDR1 MDHEN and CDR2 SYDVKM. The ends were cut back, 7 bases at V and 2 bases at J, with 11 bases in the middle. The length of the CDR3 is 13 residues.

The chain joins TRBV2 to TRBJ2-7; D call uncertain. Germline-derived CDR1 and CDR2 are SNHLY and FYNNEI. Trimming stripped 6 bases from V and 2 bases from J, with 11 bases between. The CDR3 runs to 13 residues. CDR3 loop: CASRPQTPYEQYF. For the CDR3, the DNA is TGTGCCAGCAGGCCCCAAACACCCTACGAGCAGTACTTC.

The table lists this clone with a few counts. The chain combines TRBV19 with TRBJ2-3; tentative D call: TRBD1 (5 bases). The CDR3 sequence is 13 residues long. V shed 6 bases and J shed 5 bases, with 12 bases lying between them. Germline CDR1 reads LNHDA; CDR2 reads SQIVND (reference sequence). Here the CDR3 reads CASRRGSLDTQYF. The CDR3 region has the DNA TGTGCCAGTAGAAGGGGCTCGTTAGATACGCAGTATTTT.